The next 28 T cell receptor beta chains were all read from a single sample in a study of CD8 T cells in Susac syndrome. An amount of RNA that ranged from roughly 0.5 to 1 ug was reverse transcribed with random hexamers. A single record per CDR3 protein comes from TCRdb applying MiXCR to the immunoSEQ multiplex PCR reads. The sample consists of under 95,000 distinct CDR3 sequences, roughly 94% of them appearing once. The sequenced sample consisted of CD8+ T cells from PBMCs. The receptors here all came from a human donor with Susac syndrome.

In its sample, this clonotype was seen a few times. The chain is built from TRBV24-1 and TRBJ2-3, with TRBD1 matching over 7 bases. Per germline, CDR1 KGHDR and CDR2 SFDVKD. V trimming: 3 bases; J trimming: 0 bases; junction bases outside the gene matches: 5. The CDR3 is made up of 16 amino acids. CDR3 sequence: CATSDRDSPSTDTQYF. CDR3 nucleotide sequence: TGTGCCACCAGTGATAGGGACAGCCCTAGCACAGATACGCAGTATTTT.

This rearrangement joins TRBV2 to TRBJ2-7, with no clear D. The germline V and J ends were trimmed by 10 bases and 7 bases, with 17 bases remaining between them. This CDR3 contains 12 residues. Looked up from germline, CDR1 is SNHLY and CDR2 is FYNNEI. The CDR3 coding sequence is TGTGCCACCGGTCCCAACACCAGGGAGCAGTACTTC. Its translation: CATGPNTREQYF.

The CDR3 is CASSSGLAGGTRNEQFF. CDR3 coding DNA: TGTGCCAGCAGCTCCGGACTAGCGGGAGGAACTAGGAATGAGCAGTTCTTC. The rearrangement links TRBV5-4 to TRBJ2-1, with 14 bases matching TRBD2. The ends lost 3 bases at V and 7 bases at J; junction bases unmatched: 9. The CDR3 contains 17 residues. Germline V CDR1 and CDR2: SGHNT, YYREEE (reference sequence).

The rearrangement uses TRBV6-5 and TRBJ2-1; D is undetermined. V lost 4 bases and J 5 bases, leaving 12 bases between the germline ends. Germline V gene lookup returns CDR1 MNHEY and CDR2 SVGAGI. This CDR3 region has 14 residues. The CDR3 spells CASSFIVSHNEQFF. CDR3 sequence (DNA): TGTGCCAGCAGTTTCATAGTTTCCCACAATGAGCAGTTCTTC.

The rearrangement links TRBV19 to TRBJ2-1, with 9 bases aligning to TRBD2. In germline, CDR1 is LNHDA, CDR2 SQIVND (reference sequence). The CDR3 loop spans 14 amino acids. Trimming cost V 3 bases and J 4 bases; bases outside gene matches: 1. The CDR3 loop is CASSILAGYNEQFF. CDR3 DNA sequence: TGTGCCAGTAGTATTCTAGCGGGGTACAATGAGCAGTTCTTC.

The V call is TRBV2, the J call TRBJ1-3; D is unresolved. Germline loops: CDR1 SNHLY, CDR2 FYNNEI. The CDR3 contains 12 residues. V lost 4 bases and J 4 bases, leaving 5 bases between the germline ends. The CDR3 region has the DNA TGTGCCAGCAGTGGCCTAGGAAACACCATATATTTT. Translation: CASSGLGNTIYF.

Remarks on this clonotype: One end of the junction does not line up with germline, which may come from a read error. The genes are TRBV5-1 and TRBJ2-7; TRBD1 agrees at 7 bases. Per the germline V gene, CDR1 is SGHRS and CDR2 is YFSETQ. This CDR3 contains 13 residues. CDR3 sequence (DNA): TGTGCCAGCAGCCCCGGGACAGCTTACGAGCAGTACTTC. It specifies CASSPGTAYEQYF. Looking up the rest from reference TRBV5-1 and TRBJ2-7 gives the full variable domain: KAGVTQTPRYLIKTRGQQVTLSCSPISGHRSVSWYQQTPGQGLQFLFEYFSETQRNKGNFPGRFSGRQFSNSRSEMNVSTLELGDSALYLCASSPGTAYEQYFGPGTRLTVT.

This clonotype was seen more than once but under ten times. This chain connects TRBV7-9 to TRBJ2-1; D unresolved. CDR3 length: 11 residues. Germline CDR1 and CDR2: SEHNR and FQNEAQ (reference sequence). The V and J ends lost 3 bases and 8 bases respectively, with 5 bases between them. CDR3 in amino acids: CASSFSDEQFF. The CDR3 nucleotides read TGTGCCAGCAGCTTTTCCGATGAGCAGTTCTTC.

This chain connects TRBV6-5 to TRBJ2-1; 8 nucleotides match TRBD1. The CDR3 spans 15 residues. The V and J ends lost 7 bases and 7 bases, in that order; junction bases with no gene match: 12. CDR1 is MNHEY, CDR2 SVGAGI, per germline. The CDR3 sequence: CASKIGTGIGNEQFF. The CDR3 DNA is TGTGCCAGCAAAATTGGGACAGGTATTGGGAATGAGCAGTTCTTC.

The rearrangement joins TRBV30 to TRBJ2-4; D might be TRBD1 (6 bases). Between the trimmed V and J ends, which lost 1 base and 6 bases, there was a span of 13 bases. The CDR3 contains 14 residues. Germline CDR1 and CDR2: GTSNPN and SVGIG (reference sequence). The chain's CDR3 is CAWSGTATLNIQYF. DNA for the CDR3: TGTGCCTGGAGTGGGACAGCCACTCTAAACATTCAGTACTTC.

The V gene is TRBV2, the J gene TRBJ2-7; perhaps TRBD1 as D (5 bases). The CDR3 is made up of 13 amino acids. Germline assignment: CDR1 SNHLY and CDR2 FYNNEI. Between the trimmed V and J ends, which lost 4 bases and 3 bases, there was a span of 10 bases. The CDR3 region has the DNA TGTGCCAGCAGTGGACAGCTAATCTACGAGCAGTACTTC. As protein: CASSGQLIYEQYF.

In this sample, this clonotype turned up once. This chain connects TRBV2 to TRBJ2-5, with 12 bases identical to TRBD2. V lost 0 bases and J lost 7; bases outside the gene matches: 9. From germline, CDR1 is SNHLY and CDR2 FYNNEI. CDR3 length: 17 amino acids. The CDR3 sequence is CASSEAELAGGPPTQYF. In nucleotides, the CDR3 is TGTGCCAGCAGTGAAGCGGAGCTAGCGGGAGGGCCCCCGACCCAGTACTTC.

The chain uses TRBV9 and TRBJ2-1, with D perhaps TRBD2 (6 bases). The V end lost 1 base, the J end lost 6 bases, and 17 bases lay between the germline ends. The CDR3 runs 16 residues. CDR1 is SGDLS and CDR2 is YYNGEE in the germline V gene. CDR3: CASSVRRDAWGNEQFF. The CDR3 region has the DNA TGTGCCAGCAGCGTAAGGCGGGATGCCTGGGGCAATGAGCAGTTCTTC.

The chain employs TRBV12-3 or TRBV12-4 and TRBJ1-2, with D tentatively TRBD1 (6 bases). The CDR3 has 13 residues. Trimming took 5 bases from V and 4 from J, leaving 11 bases between them. CDR3 protein: CASSLGGSYGYTF. CDR3 in DNA: TGTGCCAGCAGTCTTGGGGGCAGCTATGGCTACACCTTC.

This chain uses TRBV25-1 with TRBJ2-2; D call uncertain. Germline assignment: CDR1 MGHDK and CDR2 SYGVNS. The CDR3 sequence is 11 residues long. Trimming removed 7 bases at V and 4 bases at J, with 4 bases between. The CDR3 nucleotides read TGTGCCAGCACCTTCACCGGGGAGCTGTTTTTT. Its protein is CASTFTGELFF.

There are a few counts of this clonotype. J is TRBJ2-1 and V is TRBV2; no firm D call. CDR1 and CDR2 (germline): SNHLY, FYNNEI. Trimming took off 1 base at V and 3 bases at J, with 7 bases between the two ends. The CDR3 is 14 residues long. The CDR3 DNA follows: TGTGCCAGCAGTGAAGGCAATAGCTACAATGAGCAGTTCTTC. Amino acids: CASSEGNSYNEQFF.

There are a few counts of this clonotype. This sequence joins TRBV4-1 and TRBJ2-2; D is ambiguous. The V and J ends lost 0 bases and 8 bases respectively, with 7 bases between them. Germline V lookup: CDR1 MGHRA, CDR2 YSYEKL. This CDR3 spans 13 amino acids. The CDR3 here is CASSQDRLGELFF. For the CDR3, the DNA is TGCGCCAGCAGCCAAGATCGGCTTGGGGAGCTGTTTTTT.

The J gene is TRBJ1-2, the V gene TRBV5-4; 7 bases are shared with TRBD1. This CDR3 region has 12 residues. Germline V gives CDR1 SGHNT, CDR2 YYREEE (reference sequence). J lost 6 bases, V lost 10 bases, and 9 bases had no gene match. The CDR3 spells CAGQTGDDGYTF. The CDR3 region has the DNA TGTGCCGGCCAAACAGGGGACGATGGCTACACCTTC.

A single count supports this clonotype. This chain links TRBV3-1 with TRBJ1-2; a possible D gene is TRBD1 (5 bases). This CDR3 comprises 15 residues. V lost 7 bases and J lost 8, with 23 bases in between. Germline V lookup: CDR1 LGHDT, CDR2 YNNKEL (reference sequence). The CDR3 here is CASTPGLEVGGGYTF. For the CDR3, the DNA is TGTGCCAGCACTCCGGGACTTGAAGTGGGCGGCGGCTACACCTTC.

The rearrangement links TRBV7-9 to TRBJ1-2, with D perhaps matching TRBD1 (6 bases). In germline, CDR1 is SEHNR, CDR2 FQNEAQ (reference sequence). There are 14 residues in the CDR3. The ends were cut back, 1 base at V and 3 bases at J, with 9 bases in the middle. The CDR3 DNA reads TGTGCCAGCAGCTTAGAACAGGGATACTATGGCTACACCTTC. It codes for CASSLEQGYYGYTF.

CDR3 protein: CASRLAGANVLTF. In DNA, the CDR3 is TGTGCCAGCAGACTCGCTGGGGCCAACGTCCTGACTTTC. The chain links TRBV13 to TRBJ2-6, with D uncertain. This CDR3 region has 13 residues. Germline assignment: CDR1 PRHDT and CDR2 FYEKMQ (reference sequence). Trimming took 6 bases from V and 2 from J, leaving 5 bases between them.

The chain joins TRBV11-3 to TRBJ2-3, with D uncertain. The CDR3 covers 12 residues. Looked up from germline, CDR1 is SGHNT and CDR2 is YENEEA. V was pared by 3 bases and J by 4 bases, with 5 bases between. The CDR3 region is CASSFAADTQYF. DNA of the CDR3: TGTGCCAGCAGCTTCGCCGCAGATACGCAGTATTTT.

The chain employs TRBV20-1 and TRBJ2-1; 11 bases agree with TRBD2. Germline CDR1 reads DFQATT; CDR2 reads SNEGSKA (reference sequence). Losses at the gene ends were 5 bases for V and 0 bases for J; bases not matched to a gene: 9. The CDR3 contains 17 residues. The CDR3 DNA is TGCAGTGCTCACTCGGGACTAGCGGTTAGCTCCTACAATGAGCAGTTCTTC. Amino acid sequence: CSAHSGLAVSSYNEQFF.

This chain links TRBV20-1 with TRBJ2-7, with TRBD1 matching 8 bases. Germline assignment: CDR1 DFQATT and CDR2 SNEGSKA (reference sequence). The CDR3 consists of 14 residues. Trimming at V came to 0 bases and at J to 3 bases, leaving 4 bases not matched to a gene. The DNA of the CDR3 is TGCAGTGCTAGAGATAGCGGACAGGGCTACGAGCAGTACTTC. Its protein is CSARDSGQGYEQYF.

This clonotype was observed a single time. The chain combines TRBV6-5 with TRBJ1-2, with TRBD1 identical over 8 bases. Per the germline V gene, CDR1 is MNHEY and CDR2 is SVGAGI. Germline trimming cut 7 bases from V and 8 bases from J; bases unmatched to any gene: 6. This CDR3 spans 12 amino acids. The CDR3 loop reads CASMGTGRGYTF. The CDR3 DNA reads as TGTGCCAGCATGGGGACAGGAAGAGGCTACACCTTC.

V and J are TRBV29-1 and TRBJ2-2; D is perhaps TRBD2 (6 bases). The V gene lost 6 bases and the J gene lost 1 base, with 9 bases spanning the gap. This CDR3 is 13 amino acids long. Germline V gene data show CDR1 as SQVTM and CDR2 as ANQGSEA. DNA for the CDR3: TGCAGCGTCCTGGAGGGGAACACCGGGGAGCTGTTTTTT. This sequence encodes CSVLEGNTGELFF.

The chain combines TRBV14 with TRBJ2-1; D is unresolved. V was shortened by 7 bases and J by 7 bases, with 11 bases between the two germline ends. The CDR3 has 12 residues. Per the germline V gene, CDR1 is SGHDN and CDR2 is FVKESK. CDR3 protein: CASNLGWNEQFF. DNA for the CDR3: TGTGCCAGCAACCTTGGGTGGAATGAGCAGTTCTTC.

CDR3 nucleotide sequence: TGTGCCACCAGCAGAGATCGGGAGTTAGGCTACAATGAGCAGTTCTTC. Amino acids: CATSRDRELGYNEQFF. This chain joins TRBV15 and TRBJ2-1; D perhaps matches TRBD2 (6 bases). The V and J ends lost 0 bases and 3 bases respectively, with 12 bases between them. The CDR3 covers 16 residues. Looked up from germline, CDR1 is LNHNV and CDR2 is YYDKDF (reference sequence).